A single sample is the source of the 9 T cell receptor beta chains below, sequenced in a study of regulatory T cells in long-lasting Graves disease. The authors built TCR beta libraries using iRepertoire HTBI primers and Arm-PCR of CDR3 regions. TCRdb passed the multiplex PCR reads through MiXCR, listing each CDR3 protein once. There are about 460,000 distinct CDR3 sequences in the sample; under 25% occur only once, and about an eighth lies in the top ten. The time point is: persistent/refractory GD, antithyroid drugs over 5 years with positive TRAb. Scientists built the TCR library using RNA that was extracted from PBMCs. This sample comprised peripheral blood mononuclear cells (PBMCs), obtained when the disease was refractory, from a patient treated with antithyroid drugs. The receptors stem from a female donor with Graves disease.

The chain's CDR3 is CACPGPFDGNTEAFF. The DNA for the CDR3 is TGTGCCTGCCCGGGCCCTTTCGATGGGAACACTGAAGCTTTCTTT. The J gene is TRBJ1-1, the V gene TRBV30; no definite D call. Germline CDR1 and CDR2: GTSNPN and SVGIG (reference sequence). V was shortened by 6 bases and J by 1 base, with 18 bases between the two germline ends. CDR3 length equals 15 residues.

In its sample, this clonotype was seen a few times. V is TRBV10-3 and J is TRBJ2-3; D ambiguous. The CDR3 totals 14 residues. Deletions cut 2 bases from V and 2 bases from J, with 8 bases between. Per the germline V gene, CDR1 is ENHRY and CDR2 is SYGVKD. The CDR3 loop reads CAISEGQDTDTQYF. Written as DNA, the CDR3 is TGTGCCATCAGTGAGGGTCAGGACACAGATACGCAGTATTTT.

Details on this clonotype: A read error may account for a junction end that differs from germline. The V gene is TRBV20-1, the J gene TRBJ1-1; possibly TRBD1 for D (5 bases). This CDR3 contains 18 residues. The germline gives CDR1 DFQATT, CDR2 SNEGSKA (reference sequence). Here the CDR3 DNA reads TGCAGTGCTAGAGATTTATGGGACCGGAGGAGGGATGTGACTGAAGCTCTCTTT. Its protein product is CSARDLWDRRRDVTEALF.

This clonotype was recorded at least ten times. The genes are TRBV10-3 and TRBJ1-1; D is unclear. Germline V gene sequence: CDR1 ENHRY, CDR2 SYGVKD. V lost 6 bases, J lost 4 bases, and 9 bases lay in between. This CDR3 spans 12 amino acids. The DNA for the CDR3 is TGTGCCATCAGCGGAACGGGCACTGAAGCTTTCTTT. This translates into CAISGTGTEAFF.

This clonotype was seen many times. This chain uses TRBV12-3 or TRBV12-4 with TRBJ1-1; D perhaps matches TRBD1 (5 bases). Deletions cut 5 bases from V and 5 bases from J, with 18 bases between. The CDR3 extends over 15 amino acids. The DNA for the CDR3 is TGTGCCAGCAGTGCCCTACGGGGTGGGGCGACTGAAGCTTTCTTT. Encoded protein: CASSALRGGATEAFF.

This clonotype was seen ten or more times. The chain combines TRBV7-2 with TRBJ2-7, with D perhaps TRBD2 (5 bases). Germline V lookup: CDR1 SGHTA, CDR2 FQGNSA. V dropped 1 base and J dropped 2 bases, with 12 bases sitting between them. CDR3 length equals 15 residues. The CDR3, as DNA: TGTGCCAGCAGCTTAGGGGCGGGCACCGCCTACGAGCAGTACTTC. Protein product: CASSLGAGTAYEQYF. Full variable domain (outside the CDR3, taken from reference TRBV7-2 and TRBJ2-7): GAGVSQSPSNKVTEKGKDVELRCDPISGHTALYWYRQSLGQGLEFLIYFQGNSAPDKSGLPSDRFSAERTGGSVSTLTIQRTQQEDSAVYLCASSLGAGTAYEQYFGPGTRLTVT.

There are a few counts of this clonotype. The CDR3 coding sequence is TGTGCCAGCAGTCAGCGGACAGGGCAAAACTATGGCTACACCTTC. It specifies CASSQRTGQNYGYTF. The rearrangement uses TRBV12-3 or TRBV12-4 and TRBJ1-2, with TRBD1 matching 8 bases. CDR3 length: 15 amino acids. Trimming removed 5 bases from V and 2 bases from J; junction bases left unmatched: 7.

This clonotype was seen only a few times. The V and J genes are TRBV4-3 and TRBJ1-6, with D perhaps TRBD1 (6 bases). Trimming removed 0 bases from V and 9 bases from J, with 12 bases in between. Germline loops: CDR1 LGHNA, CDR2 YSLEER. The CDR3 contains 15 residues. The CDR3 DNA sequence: TGCGCCAGCAGCCAAGATGGGGGGCAAGGTTCACCCCTCCACTTT. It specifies CASSQDGGQGSPLHF.

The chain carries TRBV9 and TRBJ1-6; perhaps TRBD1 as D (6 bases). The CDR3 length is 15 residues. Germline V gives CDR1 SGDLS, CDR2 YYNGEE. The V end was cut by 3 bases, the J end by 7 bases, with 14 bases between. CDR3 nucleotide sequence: TGTGCCAGCAGCGCCGGACGGACAGAAAATTCACCCCTCCACTTT. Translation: CASSAGRTENSPLHF. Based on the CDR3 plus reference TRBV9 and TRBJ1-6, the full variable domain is DSGVTQTPKHLITATGQRVTLRCSPRSGDLSVYWYQQSLDQGLQFLIQYYNGEERAKGNILERFSAQQFPDLHSELNLSSLELGDSALYFCASSAGRTENSPLHFGNGTRLTVT.